These T cell receptor beta chains were read from a single sample in a study of Graves' ophthalmopathy and Graves' hyperthyroidism. TCRdb ran MiXCR on the multiplex PCR reads and lists one entry per CDR3 protein. Of about 740,000 distinct CDR3 sequences listed, 40% were seen once; the top ten hold 35% to 55%. Sequences were obtained from peripheral blood. These receptors were taken from an adult man with Graves' ophthalmopathy. The CDR3 runs from the conserved cysteine through the conserved F or W. The D gene is left open where the match is weak. Rows give clone size only sometimes, using once, few, many, or a class for an expanded clone.

J gene	V gene	D gene	clone size	CDR3 protein	CDR3 DNA
TRBJ2-7	TRBV12-3/TRBV12-4	.	once	CASSFRWADEQYF	TGTGCCAGCAGTTTCCGGTGGGCGGACGAGCAGTACTTC
TRBJ2-7	TRBV14	TRBD2	.	CASSHLHGGAGEQYF	TGTGCCAGCAGCCATCTTCACGGGGGGGCCGGCGAGCAGTACTTC
TRBJ2-6	TRBV19	.	few	CASRDSAGTSGANVLTF	TGTGCCAGTAGGGACAGCGCAGGGACCTCTGGGGCCAACGTCCTGACTTTC
TRBJ1-2	TRBV6-1	.	few	CASSRSQGSGYTF	TGTGCCAGCAGCCGATCCCAGGGCTCTGGCTACACCTTC
TRBJ2-5	TRBV27	.	.	CASRGGAVETQYF	TGTGCCAGCAGGGGGGGGGCCGTAGAGACCCAGTACTTC
TRBJ2-6	TRBV12-3/TRBV12-4	.	few	CASTQSWANVLTF	TGTGCCAGCACCCAATCGTGGGCCAACGTCCTGACTTTC
TRBJ1-2	TRBV5-8	.	.	CASSLEVYGYTF	TGTGCCAGCAGCTTAGAAGTCTATGGCTACACCTTC
TRBJ1-5	TRBV24-1	.	.	CATSAQGDGNQPQHF	TGTGCCACCAGTGCCCAGGGCGATGGCAATCAGCCCCAGCATTTT
TRBJ1-1	TRBV19	.	few	CASRTYPLLNTEAFF	TGTGCCAGTAGAACCTATCCGCTTTTGAACACTGAAGCTTTCTTT
TRBJ1-2	TRBV6-5	TRBD1	few	CASSYSNRGGGYTF	TGTGCCAGCAGTTACTCGAACAGGGGCGGAGGCTACACCTTC
TRBJ1-1	TRBV5-6	.	.	CASSSTGQSAFF	TGTGCCAGCAGCTCCACGGGACAATCGGCTTTCTTT
TRBJ1-5	TRBV24-1	TRBD1	many	CASSYSGDRAQPQHF	TGTGCCAGCAGTTACTCGGGGGACAGGGCACAGCCCCAGCATTTT
TRBJ2-7	TRBV7-2	.	few	CASSHRTGGVLYEQYF	TGTGCCAGCAGCCACCGGACAGGCGGGGTTCTCTACGAGCAGTACTTC
TRBJ1-1	TRBV29-1	.	many	CSVEGRMNTEAFF	TGCAGCGTTGAAGGACGGATGAACACTGAAGCTTTCTTT
TRBJ2-7	TRBV2	.	.	CASSAKTGYEQYF	TGTGCCAGCAGCGCGAAGACGGGTTACGAGCAGTACTTC
TRBJ1-6	TRBV20-1	TRBD1	many	CSAGPGQGNSPLHF	TGCAGTGCTGGCCCGGGACAGGGGAATTCACCCCTCCACTTT
TRBJ2-7	TRBV25-1	.	.	CASSFTDKGSYEQYF	TGTGCCAGCAGCTTCACGGACAAAGGTTCCTACGAGCAGTACTTC
TRBJ1-1	TRBV27	.	.	CASSTPGLLNTEAFF	TGTGCCAGCAGTACCCCAGGACTGCTGAACACTGAAGCTTTCTTT
TRBJ2-7	TRBV7-9	TRBD1	.	CASSKGQGYEQYF	TGTGCCAGCAGCAAAGGACAGGGCTACGAGCAGTACTTC
TRBJ2-7	TRBV7-9	TRBD1	.	CASSSTIQGNKYEQYF	TGTGCCAGCAGCTCCACCATACAGGGGAATAAGTACGAGCAGTACTTC
TRBJ2-5	TRBV2	TRBD1	many	CASSRDSKETQYF	TGTGCCAGCAGCCGGGACAGCAAAGAGACCCAGTACTTC
TRBJ2-7	TRBV7-9	.	.	CASSSDRSEPYEQYF	TGTGCCAGCAGCTCAGACAGGAGTGAACCCTACGAGCAGTACTTC
TRBJ2-7	TRBV25-1	TRBD2	once	CASSARAPSGFYEQYF	TGTGCCAGCAGTGCTAGAGCCCCTAGCGGATTCTACGAGCAGTACTTC
TRBJ1-2	TRBV7-7	.	few	CASSPGTSGYTF	TGTGCTAGCAGCCCGGGGACCAGTGGCTACACCTTC
TRBJ1-1	TRBV12-3/TRBV12-4	.	many	CASSFAEGSEAFF	TGTGCCAGCAGTTTCGCTGAGGGGAGTGAAGCTTTCTTT
TRBJ1-1	TRBV9	.	many	CASSNGGAMNTEAFF	TGTGCCAGCAGCAACGGCGGGGCGATGAACACTGAAGCTTTCTTT
TRBJ2-5	TRBV7-9	.	few	CASREGGPQETQYF	TGTGCCAGCAGAGAGGGGGGGCCCCAAGAGACCCAGTACTTC